This section outlines one T cell receptor beta chain sequence together with its context. Its matching antigen is unknown. The data were taken from a study of T cell responses to AZD1222 COVID-19 vaccine. Background on the study: The study pooled second doses at about 4 or about 12 weeks. Overall study findings and caveats: Clonal diversity was possibly underestimated, and the donors were mostly white British, with more females. Without day 14 samples, only post-peak T cell repertoires were studied. Among vaccine-associated CD4 TCRs, coverage spanned spike, with dominance at 160-218 and 743-854.

Assay used: immunoSEQ multiplex PCR; TCRdb lists only in-frame clones, some missing. The table lists around 130,000 clones, more than 70% of them singletons, with about 12% in the top ten. This specimen was peripheral blood, taken on day 0 of AZD1222 vaccination. The TCR was taken from an adult in good health.

CDR3 region: CASSPAGTEAFF. CDR3 bases: TGTGCCAGTAGTCCCGCGGGCACTGAAGCTTTCTTT. The rearrangement joins TRBV19 to TRBJ1-1; no clear D gene. The germline V gene has CDR1 LNHDA and CDR2 SQIVND (reference sequence). The CDR3 runs to 12 residues. Trimming shortened V by 5 bases and J by 4 bases, and 8 bases separated the two germline ends.